This T cell receptor beta chain was identified during a study of response to subunit inactivated influenza vaccine. Germline V gene data show CDR1 as SGHRS and CDR2 as YFSETQ. The CDR3 loop spans 14 amino acids. V lost 5 bases and J lost 2, with 12 bases in between. TCRdb re-called the RT-PCR reads through MiXCR, storing one row per CDR3 protein. The data hold about 540,000 distinct CDR3 sequences, with 14% observed a single time. This clonotype has ten or more counts. The chain joins TRBV5-1 to TRBJ2-3; D is unclear. The sequences come from PBMCs from blood, collected roughly 12 days after vaccination. The TCR was taken from a man between 50 and 59 years old who received an inactivated influenza vaccine. The chain's CDR3 is CASRKLGSTDTQYF. CDR3 coding DNA: TGCGCCAGCAGGAAGTTGGGGTCCACAGATACGCAGTATTTT.